The 3 T cell receptor beta chains below all came from one sample that was sequenced in a study of CD8+ T cells in alopecia areata. Following extraction, RNA underwent reverse transcription to cDNA, which served as the sequencing template. Profiled with immunoSEQ multiplex PCR; TCRdb holds only in-frame clones, not every one. Counted here are roughly 150,000 clones, 55% occurring once; the ten biggest clones make up 4% to 5.5%. Sequencing was done on a sample of CD4+ T cells sorted from blood. The receptors were gathered from a human donor in good health.

This chain connects TRBV29-1 to TRBJ2-1; D gene uncertain. CDR1 and CDR2 (germline): SQVTM, ANQGSEA. Between the trimmed V and J ends, which lost 6 bases and 9 bases, there was a span of 12 bases. This CDR3 contains 11 residues. CDR3 coding DNA: TGCAGCGTCACCCCAGATACTGAGCAGTTCTTC. Its translation: CSVTPDTEQFF.

This clone was seen more than once but under ten times. This chain joins TRBV11-1 and TRBJ1-1; no firm D call. This CDR3 has 12 residues. V was trimmed by 1 base and J by 8 bases, leaving 8 bases between them. CDR1 is SGHAT and CDR2 is FQDESV in the germline V gene (reference sequence). The CDR3 reads CASSLVPPEAFF. In DNA, the CDR3 is TGTGCCAGCAGCTTAGTACCCCCCGAAGCTTTCTTT.

V gene TRBV9 combines with J gene TRBJ2-3; 8 bases agree with TRBD1. The CDR3 totals 13 residues. Per the germline V gene, CDR1 is SGDLS and CDR2 is YYNGEE. V lost 4 bases and J lost 11; bases outside the gene matches: 9. The chain's CDR3 is CASSRLRGTGQYF. The CDR3 bases are TGTGCCAGCAGCCGGCTACGGGGGACAGGGCAGTATTTT. Based on the CDR3 plus reference TRBV9 and TRBJ2-3, the full variable domain is DSGVTQTPKHLITATGQRVTLRCSPRSGDLSVYWYQQSLDQGLQFLIQYYNGEERAKGNILERFSAQQFPDLHSELNLSSLELGDSALYFCASSRLRGTGQYFGPGTRLTVL.